This T cell receptor beta chain was observed in a study of identical twins. TCRdb ran MiXCR on the 5' RACE reads and lists one entry per CDR3 protein. The data contain roughly 750,000 distinct CDR3 sequences, approximately 21% of them seen just once; the ten biggest clones take up roughly 4%. Broader study findings: Among out-of-frame alpha sequences shared by twins, low generation probability occurred in excess.

With respect to this clonotype: Its antigen remains unknown.

The sample was also linked to a second study, of T cells expressing NK-cell markers. That study adds: Each TCR beta repertoire originated in sorted T cells that were CD3+CD56+NKG2C+, CD3+CD56+NKG2C- or CD3+CD56-NKG2C+. 1.0-7.0% of CD8+ T cells in 6 or 7 donors belonged to dominant NKG2C+ clonotypes. The same clonotypes also predominated in the CD3+CD56-NKG2C+ fraction of a handful of donors.

Sequencing used PBMCs. This sequence was found in a woman under 30 in good health.

CDR3 protein: CASSLEGGSYEQFF. CDR3 sequence (DNA): TGTGCCAGCAGCTTAGAAGGGGGGTCGTATGAGCAGTTCTTC. The chain combines TRBV7-8 with TRBJ2-1, with D possibly called TRBD1 or TRBD2 (6 bases each). This CDR3 is built from 14 residues. Trimming took off 1 base at V and 8 bases at J, with 12 bases between the two ends. Looked up from germline, CDR1 is SGHVS and CDR2 is FQNEAQ.